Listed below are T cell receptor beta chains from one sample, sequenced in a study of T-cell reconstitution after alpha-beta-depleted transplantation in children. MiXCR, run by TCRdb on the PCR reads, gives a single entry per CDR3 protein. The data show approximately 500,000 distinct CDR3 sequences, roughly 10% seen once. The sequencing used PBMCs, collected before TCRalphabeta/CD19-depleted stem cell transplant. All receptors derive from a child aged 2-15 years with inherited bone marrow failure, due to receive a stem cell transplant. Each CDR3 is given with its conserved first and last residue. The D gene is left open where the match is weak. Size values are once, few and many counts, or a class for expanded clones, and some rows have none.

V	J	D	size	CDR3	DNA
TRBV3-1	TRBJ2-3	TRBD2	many	CASSQGKIAGGLTDTQYF	TGTGCCAGCAGCCAAGGAAAAATAGCGGGAGGCCTCACAGATACGCAGTATTTT
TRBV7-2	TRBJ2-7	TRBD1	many	CASSLLGQGANEQYF	TGTGCCAGCAGCTTACTGGGGCAGGGGGCCAACGAGCAGTACTTC
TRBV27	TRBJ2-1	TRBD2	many	CASSLGGLAANEQFF	TGTGCCAGCAGTTTAGGGGGACTAGCGGCAAATGAGCAGTTCTTC
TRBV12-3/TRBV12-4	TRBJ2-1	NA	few	CASSVLGAYNEQFF	TGTGCCAGCAGTGTGCTCGGGGCCTACAATGAGCAGTTCTTC
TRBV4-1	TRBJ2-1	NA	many	CASSPGPPNEQFF	TGCGCCAGCAGCCCCGGACCCCCCAATGAGCAGTTCTTC
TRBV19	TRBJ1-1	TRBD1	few	CASSIQGATEAFF	TGTGCCAGTAGTATACAGGGGGCCACTGAAGCTTTCTTT
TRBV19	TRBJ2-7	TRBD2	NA	CASSKGTSGLSYEQYF	TGTGCCAGTAGTAAAGGGACTAGCGGGCTCTCCTACGAGCAGTACTTC
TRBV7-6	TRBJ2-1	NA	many	CASSLAQGKYNEQFF	TGTGCCAGCAGCTTAGCGCAGGGTAAATACAATGAGCAGTTCTTC
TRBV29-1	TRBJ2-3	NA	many	CSVVWDGTDTQYF	TGCAGCGTCGTTTGGGACGGCACAGATACGCAGTATTTT
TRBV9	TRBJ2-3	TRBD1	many	CASSVGSRGRDTQYF	TGTGCCAGCAGCGTCGGATCGAGGGGGCGAGATACGCAGTATTTT
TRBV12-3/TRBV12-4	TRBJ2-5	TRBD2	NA	CAGSLGLAGMGETQYF	TGTGCCGGCAGTCTGGGACTAGCGGGAATGGGAGAGACCCAGTACTTC
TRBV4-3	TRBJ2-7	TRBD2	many	CASSFHPSGRGYEQYF	TGCGCCAGCAGCTTCCACCCTAGCGGGAGGGGATACGAGCAGTACTTC
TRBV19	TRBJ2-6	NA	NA	CASSTSLSVSGANVLTF	TGTGCCAGTAGTACATCCTTGAGTGTATCTGGGGCCAACGTCCTGACTTTC
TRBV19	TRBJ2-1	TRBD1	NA	CASSTGTGGSHEQFF	TGTGCCAGTAGTACCGGGACAGGGGGTAGTCATGAGCAGTTCTTC
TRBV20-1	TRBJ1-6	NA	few	CSARTGPYNSPLHF	TGCAGTGCTAGAACTGGACCCTATAATTCACCCCTCCACTTT
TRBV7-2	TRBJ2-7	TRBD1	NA	CASGLDRGPYEQYF	TGTGCCAGCGGCTTGGACAGGGGCCCCTACGAGCAGTACTTC
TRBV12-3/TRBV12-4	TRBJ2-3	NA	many	CASSLPPGSKGSTDTQYF	TGTGCCAGCAGTCTGCCTCCGGGTAGCAAGGGATCCACAGATACGCAGTATTTT
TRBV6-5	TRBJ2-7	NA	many	CASSYSASETYEQYF	TGTGCCAGCAGTTACTCCGCTAGCGAGACCTACGAGCAGTACTTC
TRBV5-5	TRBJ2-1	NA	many	CASSLGPLAIRYNEQFF	TGTGCCAGCAGCTTGGGACCTCTAGCGATTCGCTACAATGAGCAGTTCTTC
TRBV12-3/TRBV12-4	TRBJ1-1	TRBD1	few	CASSLSGQGDTEAFF	TGTGCCAGCAGCCTTTCGGGACAGGGGGACACTGAAGCTTTCTTT
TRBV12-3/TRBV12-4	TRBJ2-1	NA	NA	CASSSLLVSSYNEQFF	TGTGCCAGCAGTTCCCTCTTAGTGAGCTCCTACAATGAGCAGTTCTTC
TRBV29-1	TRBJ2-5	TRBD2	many	CSAGLLEETQYF	TGCAGCGCGGGACTACTCGAAGAGACCCAGTACTTC
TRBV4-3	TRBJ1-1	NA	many	CASSQARQANTEAFF	TGCGCCAGCAGCCAAGCCCGACAAGCGAACACTGAAGCTTTCTTT
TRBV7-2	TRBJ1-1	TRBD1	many	CASSLFGVGNRGSEAFF	TGTGCCAGCAGCTTATTTGGTGTAGGGAACAGGGGATCTGAAGCTTTCTTT
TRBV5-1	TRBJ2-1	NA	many	CASSSYSTGRVYNEQFF	TGCGCCAGCAGCTCCTACTCTACCGGGCGGGTTTACAATGAGCAGTTCTTC
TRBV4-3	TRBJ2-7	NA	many	CASSQDRWTATEQYF	TGCGCCAGCAGCCAAGATAGATGGACAGCGACGGAGCAGTACTTC
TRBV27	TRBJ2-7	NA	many	CASSSDLYSYEQYF	TGTGCCAGCAGTAGTGACCTCTACTCCTACGAGCAGTACTTC
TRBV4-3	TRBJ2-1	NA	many	CASSQDRSGNEQFF	TGCGCCAGCAGCCAAGACCGGTCGGGGAATGAGCAGTTCTTC
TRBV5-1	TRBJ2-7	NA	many	CASSPGHKVYYEQYF	TGCGCCAGCAGCCCGGGACACAAAGTCTACTACGAGCAGTACTTC
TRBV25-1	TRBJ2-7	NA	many	CASSGGERAYEQYF	TGTGCCAGCAGTGGGGGTGAGCGGGCCTACGAGCAGTACTTC
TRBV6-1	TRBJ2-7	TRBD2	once	CASTPGTSYHEQYF	TGTGCCAGCACCCCCGGGACTAGCTACCACGAGCAGTACTTC
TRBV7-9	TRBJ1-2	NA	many	CASSYSLNPGGYGYTF	TGTGCCAGCAGCTATTCACTCAACCCTGGGGGCTATGGCTACACCTTC
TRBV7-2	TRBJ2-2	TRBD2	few	CASSTSPLWTSGRTKGTGELFF	TGTGCCAGCAGCACGTCCCCACTATGGACTAGCGGGAGGACCAAGGGCACCGGGGAGCTGTTTTTT
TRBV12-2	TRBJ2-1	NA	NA	CASRLAGRRTSAYNEQIF	TGTGCAAGTCGCTTAGCGGGGCGCCGGACTAGCGCTTACAATGAGCAGATCTTC
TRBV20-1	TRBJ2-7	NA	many	CSTGAGRVAEQYF	TGCAGTACCGGAGCCGGACGCGTCGCCGAGCAGTACTTC
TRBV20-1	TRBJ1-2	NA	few	CSARAPGESVGYTF	TGCAGTGCTAGGGCCCCAGGGGAATCGGTTGGCTACACCTTC
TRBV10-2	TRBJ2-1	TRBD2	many	CAIGLAGGNEQFF	TGCGCCATTGGACTAGCGGGAGGCAATGAGCAGTTCTTC
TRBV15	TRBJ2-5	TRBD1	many	CATSSRDRDQETQYF	TGTGCCACCTCGTCCCGGGACAGGGACCAAGAGACCCAGTACTTC
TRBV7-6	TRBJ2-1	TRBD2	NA	CASTLNPGLASSPTQFF	TGTGCCAGCACATTGAATCCGGGACTAGCATCATCCCCTACGCAGTTCTTC